One and the same sample provided the 18 T cell receptor beta chains below, sequenced in a study of T cells in Graves' hyperthyroidism and ophthalmopathy. The source material, RNA transcripts, was used to amplify TCR beta CDR3 regions. HTBI primers were the set used in a first-round RT-PCR of the TCR CDR3. Each CDR3 protein is one row after TCRdb ran MiXCR on the multiplex PCR reads. Among over 700,000 distinct CDR3 sequences, 35% to 45% were seen once, and the ten largest hold 7.5% to 9.5%. Sequences were obtained from blood. The receptors here all came from a man aged 18-30 years with Graves' hyperthyroidism.

In this sample, this clonotype turned up many times. The gene calls are TRBV7-2 and TRBJ1-5, with D perhaps matching TRBD1 (5 bases). The germline V gene encodes CDR1 SGHTA and CDR2 FQGNSA. The V gene lost 4 bases and the J gene lost 2 bases, with 9 bases spanning the gap. The length of the CDR3 is 14 residues. The CDR3 sequence: CASSSGLGNQPQHF. For the CDR3, the DNA is TGTGCCAGCAGCTCAGGGCTTGGCAATCAGCCCCAGCATTTT.

This clonotype was observed a few times. This chain links TRBV7-3 with TRBJ2-5; D gene uncertain. Germline-derived CDR1 and CDR2 are SGHTA and FQGTGA. The CDR3 extends over 17 amino acids. The ends were cut back, 5 bases at V and 1 base at J, with 20 bases in the middle. The CDR3 DNA reads as TGTGCCAGCAGCCCCAACCGACAAGACTGGTCCCAAGAGACCCAGTACTTC. Translating it yields CASSPNRQDWSQETQYF.

This clonotype was observed at least ten times. CDR3 sequence: CASSIVQHSNQPQHF. The CDR3 region has the DNA TGTGCCAGTAGTATAGTACAGCATAGCAATCAGCCCCAGCATTTT. The chain combines TRBV19 with TRBJ1-5; D gene uncertain. The CDR3 loop spans 15 amino acids. V was clipped by 1 base and J by 0 bases, with 7 bases between them. Germline V gene lookup returns CDR1 LNHDA and CDR2 SQIVND (reference sequence).

To note about this clonotype: One end of the junction is discordant with germline, which a read error may explain. The chain employs TRBV10-3 and TRBJ1-5; tentatively, D is TRBD1 (6 bases). Germline CDR1 ENHRY, CDR2 SYGVKD. This CDR3 spans 17 amino acids. The CDR3 DNA sequence: TGTGCCAGCAGTGGGACCTATGGACAGTCCGTGTGGCAGCCCCAGCATTTT. Its translation is CASSGTYGQSVWQPQHF.

The table lists this clonotype with a few counts. This chain uses TRBV6-5 with TRBJ2-5, with 8 bases aligning to TRBD2. The germline gives CDR1 MNHEY, CDR2 SVGAGI. CDR3 length: 16 residues. V trimming: 6 bases; J trimming: 3 bases; junction bases outside the gene matches: 12. The CDR3 DNA reads as TGTGCCAGCAGCATTACTAGCGGCGATTCCGAAGAGACCCAGTACTTC. The encoded protein is CASSITSGDSEETQYF.

This clonotype was picked up many times. CDR3 sequence (DNA): TGTGCCAGCATAGGGAGGGGAAAGTCTGGGGCCAACGTCCTGACTTTC. Amino acids: CASIGRGKSGANVLTF. The chain carries TRBV25-1 and TRBJ2-6; 7 bases line up with TRBD2. With V trimmed by 7 bases and J by 1 base, 7 bases remained unmatched. CDR3 length: 16 amino acids. CDR1 and CDR2 (germline): MGHDK, SYGVNS.

This clonotype was observed many times. V usage is TRBV10-1 and J usage is TRBJ1-1; 8 bases agree with TRBD1. The CDR3 contains 13 residues. Germline CDR1 WNHNN, CDR2 SYGVQD (reference sequence). V was pared by 9 bases and J by 5 bases, with 8 bases of the junction left unmatched. This CDR3 reads CASKQGVGTEAFF. The CDR3 DNA follows: TGCGCCAGTAAACAGGGGGTAGGAACTGAAGCTTTCTTT.

The J gene is TRBJ2-7, the V gene TRBV27; 7 bases are shared with TRBD1. J gave up 2 bases and V 6 bases, and 10 bases lay outside the gene matches. CDR1 is MNHEY, CDR2 SMNVEV, per germline (reference sequence). The CDR3 spans 15 residues. CDR3 coding DNA: TGTGCCAGCAGAAACAGGGGCTGGATTCCCTACGAGCAGTACTTC. It is translated as CASRNRGWIPYEQYF.

This clonotype showed up many times. V gene TRBV2 combines with J gene TRBJ2-7, with 8 bases identical to TRBD2. V lost 5 bases and J lost 5; bases outside the gene matches: 2. This CDR3 spans 12 amino acids. CDR1 is SNHLY and CDR2 is FYNNEI in the germline V gene. The CDR3 bases are TGTGCCAGCAGTCCAGCGGGAGACGAGCAGTACTTC. As protein: CASSPAGDEQYF. Full variable domain (outside the CDR3, taken from reference TRBV2 and TRBJ2-7): EPEVTQTPSHQVTQMGQEVILRCVPISNHLYFYWYRQILGQKVEFLVSFYNNEISEKSEIFDDQFSVERPDGSNFTLKIRSTKLEDSAMYFCASSPAGDEQYFGPGTRLTVT.

The V gene is TRBV29-1, the J gene TRBJ2-7, with 12 bases identical to TRBD2. The end of the DNA is better explained by TRBJ2-1, so the J call may be wrong. The CDR3 is 13 residues long. The germline V gene encodes CDR1 SQVTM and CDR2 ANQGSEA. The CDR3 reads CSVVTSGRHEQFF. The CDR3 DNA sequence: TGCAGCGTTGTGACTAGCGGGAGACATGAGCAGTTCTTC.

This clonotype was counted at least ten times. The chain joins TRBV25-1 to TRBJ1-2, with D perhaps TRBD1 (5 bases). Trimming took 5 bases from V and 2 from J, leaving 9 bases between them. The germline V gene has CDR1 MGHDK and CDR2 SYGVNS. The CDR3 contains 13 residues. This chain's CDR3 is CASSWGGNYGYTF. The CDR3 DNA is TGTGCCAGCAGTTGGGGGGGGAACTATGGCTACACCTTC.

With respect to this clonotype: A much larger clone lies a single base off, so this may be a read error. V usage is TRBV20-1 and J usage is TRBJ2-5, with D hard to call. CDR3 length: 12 residues. CDR1 and CDR2 from the germline V gene are DFQATT and SNEGSKA (reference sequence). DNA of the CDR3: TGCAGTGATAGAGAGGACCGCGAGACCCAGTACTTC. This codes for CSDREDRETQYF.

This clonotype has ten or more counts. The rearrangement links TRBV6-5 to TRBJ2-5; weak D call: TRBD1 (6 bases). The germline V gene encodes CDR1 MNHEY and CDR2 SVGAGI. The V gene lost 8 bases and the J gene lost 2 bases, with 12 bases spanning the gap. CDR3 size: 13 residues. The CDR3 DNA sequence: TGTGCCAGCCGAGGACAGCTACAAGAGACCCAGTACTTC. Translated, it gives CASRGQLQETQYF.

This clonotype was observed at least ten times. This sequence joins TRBV7-8 and TRBJ1-6, with TRBD1 matching 9 bases. V lost 1 base, J lost 14 bases, and 9 bases stayed unmatched. CDR3 length: 15 residues. Germline loops: CDR1 SGHVS, CDR2 FQNEAQ. The CDR3 DNA follows: TGTGCCAGCAGCTTAGGGGACAGGGCCGGTGAGACCCTCCACTTT. Amino acid sequence: CASSLGDRAGETLHF.

Ten or more counts support this clonotype. The chain has TRBV2 and TRBJ1-2; unclear D gene. This CDR3 is built from 13 residues. Trimming shortened V by 11 bases and J by 0 bases, and 13 bases separated the two germline ends. Looked up from germline, CDR1 is SNHLY and CDR2 is FYNNEI. The CDR3 sequence is CASTVQANYGYTF. CDR3 DNA sequence: TGTGCCTCTACAGTACAAGCTAACTATGGCTACACCTTC. The full variable domain, completed using reference TRBV2 and TRBJ1-2, is EPEVTQTPSHQVTQMGQEVILRCVPISNHLYFYWYRQILGQKVEFLVSFYNNEISEKSEIFDDQFSVERPDGSNFTLKIRSTKLEDSAMYFCASTVQANYGYTFGSGTRLTVV.

This clonotype came up many times. V gene TRBV5-1 combines with J gene TRBJ1-1; a possible D gene is TRBD1 (6 bases). This CDR3 spans 13 amino acids. Trimming stripped 0 bases from V and 4 bases from J, with 7 bases between. CDR1 is SGHRS, CDR2 YFSETQ, per germline. Here the CDR3 DNA reads TGCGCCAGCAGCTTGGTGGACAGCACTGAAGCTTTCTTT. Its translation: CASSLVDSTEAFF.

The CDR3 DNA follows: TGTGCCAGCAGCAGCGACGGGACCCCCTACGAGCAGTACTTC. Translating it yields CASSSDGTPYEQYF. V and J are TRBV7-3 and TRBJ2-7; D might be TRBD1 or TRBD2, each matching 5 bases. There are 14 residues in the CDR3. V dropped 5 bases and J dropped 2 bases, with 13 bases sitting between them. The germline CDR1 and CDR2 sequences are SGHTA and FQGTGA.

This clonotype has a count of ten or more. The V call is TRBV15, the J call TRBJ2-7, with D possibly matching TRBD1 (5 bases). The ends were cut back, 1 base at V and 1 base at J, with 8 bases in the middle. The CDR3 runs to 14 residues. The germline V gene encodes CDR1 LNHNV and CDR2 YYDKDF (reference sequence). The chain's CDR3 is CATSRVAGSYEQYF. DNA of the CDR3: TGTGCCACCAGCAGAGTAGCAGGGTCCTACGAGCAGTACTTC. Full variable domain (remainder filled in from reference TRBV15 and TRBJ2-7): DAMVIQNPRYQVTQFGKPVTLSCSQTLNHNVMYWYQQKSSQAPKLLFHYYDKDFNNEADTPDNFQSRRPNTSFCFLDIRSPGLGDTAMYLCATSRVAGSYEQYFGPGTRLTVT.